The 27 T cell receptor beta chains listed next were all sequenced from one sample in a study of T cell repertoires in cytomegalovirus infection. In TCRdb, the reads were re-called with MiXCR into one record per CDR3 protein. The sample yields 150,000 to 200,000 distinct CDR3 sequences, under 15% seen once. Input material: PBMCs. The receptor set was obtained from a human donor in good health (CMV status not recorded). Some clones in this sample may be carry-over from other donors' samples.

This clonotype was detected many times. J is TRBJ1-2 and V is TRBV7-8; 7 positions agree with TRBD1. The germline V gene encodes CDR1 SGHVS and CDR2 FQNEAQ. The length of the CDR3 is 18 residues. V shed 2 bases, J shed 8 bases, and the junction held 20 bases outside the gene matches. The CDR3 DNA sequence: TGTGCCAGCAGCTTACTCCGTCCGGGACAGATTTTAGGCACGGGCTACACCTTC. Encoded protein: CASSLLRPGQILGTGYTF.

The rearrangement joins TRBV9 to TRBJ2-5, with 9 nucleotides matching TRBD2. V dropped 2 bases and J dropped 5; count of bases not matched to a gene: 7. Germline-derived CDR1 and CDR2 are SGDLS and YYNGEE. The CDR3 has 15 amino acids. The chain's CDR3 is CASSVLAGRWETQYF. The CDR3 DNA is TGTGCCAGCAGCGTTCTAGCGGGGAGATGGGAGACCCAGTACTTC.

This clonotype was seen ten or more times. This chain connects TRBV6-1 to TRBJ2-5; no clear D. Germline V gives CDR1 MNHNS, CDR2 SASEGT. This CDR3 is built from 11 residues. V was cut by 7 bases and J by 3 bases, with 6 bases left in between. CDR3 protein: CASTSKETQYF. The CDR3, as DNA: TGTGCCAGCACTTCAAAAGAGACCCAGTACTTC.

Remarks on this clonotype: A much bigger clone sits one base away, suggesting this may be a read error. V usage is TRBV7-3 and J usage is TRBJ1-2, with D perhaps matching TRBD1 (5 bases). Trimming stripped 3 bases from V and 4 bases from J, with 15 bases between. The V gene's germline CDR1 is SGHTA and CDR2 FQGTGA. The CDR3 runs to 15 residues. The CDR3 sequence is CASSLVRGRAYGYTF. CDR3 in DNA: TGTGCCAGCAGCTTGGTCCGGGGGAGGGCCTATGGCTACACCTTC.

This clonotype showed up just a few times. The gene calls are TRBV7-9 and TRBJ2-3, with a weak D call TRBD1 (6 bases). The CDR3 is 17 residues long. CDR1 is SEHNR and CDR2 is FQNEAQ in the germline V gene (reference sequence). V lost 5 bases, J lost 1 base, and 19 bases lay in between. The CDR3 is CASSPLWGHPGTDTQYF. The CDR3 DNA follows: TGTGCCAGCAGCCCCCTTTGGGGACATCCAGGCACAGATACGCAGTATTTT.

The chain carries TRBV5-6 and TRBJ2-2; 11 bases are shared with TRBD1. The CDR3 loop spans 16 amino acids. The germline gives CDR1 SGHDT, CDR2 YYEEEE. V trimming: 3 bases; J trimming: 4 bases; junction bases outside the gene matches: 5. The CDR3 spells CASSYRDRGSTGELFF. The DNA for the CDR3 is TGTGCCAGCAGCTATCGGGACAGGGGGAGCACCGGGGAGCTGTTTTTT.

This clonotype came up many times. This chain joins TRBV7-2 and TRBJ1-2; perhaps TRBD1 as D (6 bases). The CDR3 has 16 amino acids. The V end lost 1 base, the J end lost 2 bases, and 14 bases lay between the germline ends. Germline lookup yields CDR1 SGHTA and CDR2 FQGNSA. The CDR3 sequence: CASSLVQGNWNYGYTF. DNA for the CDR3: TGTGCCAGCAGCTTAGTGCAGGGGAATTGGAACTATGGCTACACCTTC.

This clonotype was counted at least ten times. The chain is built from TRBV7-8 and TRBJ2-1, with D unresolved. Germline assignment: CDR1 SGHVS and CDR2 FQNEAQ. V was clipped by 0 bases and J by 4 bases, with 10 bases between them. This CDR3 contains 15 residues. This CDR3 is CASSLATGGYNEQFF. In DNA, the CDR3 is TGTGCCAGCAGCTTAGCGACGGGTGGGTACAATGAGCAGTTCTTC.

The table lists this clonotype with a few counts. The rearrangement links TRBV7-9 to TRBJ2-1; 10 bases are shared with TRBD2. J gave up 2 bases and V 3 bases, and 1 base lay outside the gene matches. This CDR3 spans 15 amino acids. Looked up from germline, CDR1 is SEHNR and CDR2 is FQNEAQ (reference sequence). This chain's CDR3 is CASSFSGRPYNEQFF. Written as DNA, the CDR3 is TGTGCCAGCAGCTTTAGCGGGAGGCCCTACAATGAGCAGTTCTTC.

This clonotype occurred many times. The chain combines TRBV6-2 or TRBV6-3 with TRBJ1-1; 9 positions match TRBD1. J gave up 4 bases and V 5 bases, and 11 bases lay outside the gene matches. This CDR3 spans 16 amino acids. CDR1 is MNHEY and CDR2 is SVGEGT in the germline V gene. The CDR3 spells CASSPQRTGVGTEAFF. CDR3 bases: TGTGCCAGCAGTCCCCAACGGACAGGGGTGGGCACTGAAGCTTTCTTT.

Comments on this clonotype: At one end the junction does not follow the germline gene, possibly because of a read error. CDR3 sequence: CASVVGAGARTVTQYF. The CDR3 DNA reads TGCGCCAGCGTCGTCGGGGCGGGGGCAAGAACAGTTACGCAGTATTTT. The chain employs TRBV5-1 and TRBJ2-3, with a possible D match to TRBD2 (7 bases). Germline V gives CDR1 SGHRS, CDR2 YFSETQ. CDR3 length: 16 amino acids.

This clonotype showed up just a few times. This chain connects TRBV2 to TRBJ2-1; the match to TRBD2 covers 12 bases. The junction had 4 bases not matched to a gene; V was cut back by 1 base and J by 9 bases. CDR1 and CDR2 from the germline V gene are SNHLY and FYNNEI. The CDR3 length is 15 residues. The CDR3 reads CASSEGLAGVGEQFF. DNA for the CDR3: TGTGCCAGCAGTGAAGGACTAGCGGGAGTGGGTGAGCAGTTCTTC.

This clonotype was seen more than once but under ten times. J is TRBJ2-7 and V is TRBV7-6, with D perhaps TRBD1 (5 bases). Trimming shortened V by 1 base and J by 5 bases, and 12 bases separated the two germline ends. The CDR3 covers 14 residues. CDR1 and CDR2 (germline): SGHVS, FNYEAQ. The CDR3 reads CASSLGGLTDEQYF. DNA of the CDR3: TGTGCCAGCAGCTTAGGGGGCTTGACTGACGAGCAGTACTTC.

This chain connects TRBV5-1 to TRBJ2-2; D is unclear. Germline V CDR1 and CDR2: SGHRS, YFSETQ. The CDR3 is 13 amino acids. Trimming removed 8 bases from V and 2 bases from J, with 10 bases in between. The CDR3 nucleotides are TGCGCCAGTACTGGCGGAAACACCGGGGAGCTGTTTTTT. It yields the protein CASTGGNTGELFF. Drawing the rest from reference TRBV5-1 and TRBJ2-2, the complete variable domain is KAGVTQTPRYLIKTRGQQVTLSCSPISGHRSVSWYQQTPGQGLQFLFEYFSETQRNKGNFPGRFSGRQFSNSRSEMNVSTLELGDSALYLCASTGGNTGELFFGEGSRLTVL.

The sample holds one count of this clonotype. CDR3 loop: CSVGPLEFF. The DNA of the CDR3 is TGCAGCGTTGGCCCCCTAGAGTTCTTC. This sequence joins TRBV29-1 and TRBJ2-1, with unresolved D. Germline V gives CDR1 SQVTM, CDR2 ANQGSEA. Trimming stripped 4 bases from V and 14 bases from J, with 9 bases between. The CDR3 sequence is 9 residues long.

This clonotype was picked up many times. As DNA, the CDR3 is TGTGCCAGTAGTTTCCGGGCCAAGCAGGCCGAGCAGTACTTC. Its translation: CASSFRAKQAEQYF. V gene TRBV19 combines with J gene TRBJ2-7; D gene unclear. V lost 5 bases and J 6 bases, leaving 17 bases between the germline ends. The germline V gene encodes CDR1 LNHDA and CDR2 SQIVND (reference sequence). This CDR3 has 14 residues.

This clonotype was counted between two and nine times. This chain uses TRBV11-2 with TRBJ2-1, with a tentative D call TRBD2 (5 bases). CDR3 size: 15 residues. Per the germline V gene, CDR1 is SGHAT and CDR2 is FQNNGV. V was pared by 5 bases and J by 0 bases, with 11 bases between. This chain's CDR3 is CASSNRRDSYNEQFF. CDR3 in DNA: TGTGCCAGCAGCAACCGACGGGACTCCTACAATGAGCAGTTCTTC.

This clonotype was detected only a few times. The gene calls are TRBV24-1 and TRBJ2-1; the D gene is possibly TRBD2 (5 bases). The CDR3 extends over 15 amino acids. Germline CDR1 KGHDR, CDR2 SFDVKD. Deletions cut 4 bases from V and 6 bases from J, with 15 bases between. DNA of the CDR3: TGTGCCACCAGTGACCCTGGACTCCGGAGCAATGAGCAGTTCTTC. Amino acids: CATSDPGLRSNEQFF.

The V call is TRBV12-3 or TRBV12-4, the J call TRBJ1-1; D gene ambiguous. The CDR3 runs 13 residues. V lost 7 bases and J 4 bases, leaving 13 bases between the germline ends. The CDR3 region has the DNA TGTGCCAGCACCGTAGGGTCGGCCACTGAAGCTTTCTTT. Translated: CASTVGSATEAFF.

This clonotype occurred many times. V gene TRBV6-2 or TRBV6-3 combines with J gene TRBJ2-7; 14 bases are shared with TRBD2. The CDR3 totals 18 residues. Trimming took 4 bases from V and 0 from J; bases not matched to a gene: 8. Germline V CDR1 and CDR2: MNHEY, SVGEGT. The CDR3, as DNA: TGTGCCAGCAGTTCTCCGGGACTAGCGGGAGAGAGCTCCTACGAGCAGTACTTC. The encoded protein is CASSSPGLAGESSYEQYF.

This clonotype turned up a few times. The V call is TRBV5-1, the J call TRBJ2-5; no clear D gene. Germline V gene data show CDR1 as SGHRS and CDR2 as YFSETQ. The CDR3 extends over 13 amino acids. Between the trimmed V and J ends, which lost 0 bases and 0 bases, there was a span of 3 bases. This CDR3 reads CASSLEDQETQYF. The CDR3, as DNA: TGCGCCAGCAGCTTGGAGGACCAAGAGACCCAGTACTTC.

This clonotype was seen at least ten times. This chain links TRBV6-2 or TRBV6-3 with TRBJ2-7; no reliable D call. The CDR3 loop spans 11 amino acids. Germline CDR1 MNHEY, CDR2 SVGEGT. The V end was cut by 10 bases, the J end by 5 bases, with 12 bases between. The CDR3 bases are TGTGCCACGTCGAGGCAGAACGAGCAGTACTTC. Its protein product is CATSRQNEQYF.

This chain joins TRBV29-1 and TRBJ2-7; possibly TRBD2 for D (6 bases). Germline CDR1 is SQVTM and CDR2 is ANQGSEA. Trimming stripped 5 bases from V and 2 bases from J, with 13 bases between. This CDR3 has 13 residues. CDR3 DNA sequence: TGCAGCGTTCATGGCGGGGCCACCTACGAGCAGTACTTC. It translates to CSVHGGATYEQYF.

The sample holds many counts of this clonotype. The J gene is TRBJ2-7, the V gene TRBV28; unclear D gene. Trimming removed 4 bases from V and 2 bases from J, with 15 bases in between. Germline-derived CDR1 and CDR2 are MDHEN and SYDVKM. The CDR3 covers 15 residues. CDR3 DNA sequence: TGTGCCAGCAGTTCCCCAGCACCTAGACCCTACGAGCAGTACTTC. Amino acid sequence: CASSSPAPRPYEQYF. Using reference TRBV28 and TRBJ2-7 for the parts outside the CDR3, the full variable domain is DVKVTQSSRYLVKRTGEKVFLECVQDMDHENMFWYRQDPGLGLRLIYFSYDVKMKEKGDIPEGYSVSREKKERFSLILESASTNQTSMYLCASSSPAPRPYEQYFGPGTRLTVT.

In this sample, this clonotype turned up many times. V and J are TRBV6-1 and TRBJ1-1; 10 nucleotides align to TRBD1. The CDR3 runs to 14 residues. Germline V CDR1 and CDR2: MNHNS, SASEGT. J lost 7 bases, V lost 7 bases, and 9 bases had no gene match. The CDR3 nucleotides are TGTGCCAGCACCGGGGACAGGGGCTGGGATGAAGCTTTCTTT. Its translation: CASTGDRGWDEAFF.

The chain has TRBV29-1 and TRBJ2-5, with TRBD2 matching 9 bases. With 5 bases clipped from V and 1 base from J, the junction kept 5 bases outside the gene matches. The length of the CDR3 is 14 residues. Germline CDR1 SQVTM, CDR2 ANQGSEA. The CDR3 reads CSVLSGGLQETQYF. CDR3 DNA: TGCAGCGTTCTTAGCGGGGGACTCCAAGAGACCCAGTACTTC.

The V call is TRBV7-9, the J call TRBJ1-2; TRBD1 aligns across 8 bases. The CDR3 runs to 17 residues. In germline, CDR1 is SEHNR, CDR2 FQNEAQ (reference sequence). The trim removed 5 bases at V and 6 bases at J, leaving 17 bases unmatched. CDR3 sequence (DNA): TGTGCCAGCAGCCGCACGGACAGGGCTCCTTATCGGGATGGCTACACCTTC. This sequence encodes CASSRTDRAPYRDGYTF.